Below are 30 T cell receptor beta chains sequenced from a single sample in a study of OX40 agonist ivuxolimab in advanced cancers. Assay used: immunoSEQ multiplex PCR; TCRdb lists only in-frame clones, some missing. Of about 90,000 clones in the sample, around 90% are singletons; the top ten hold approximately 0.3%. This material consisted of CD4+ or CD8+ T cells sorted from blood, taken in a trial of the OX40 agonist ivuxolimab. The receptors were gathered from an adult with an advanced solid tumor such as melanoma, head and neck, liver or kidney cancer.

The chain uses TRBV6-4 and TRBJ2-3; unclear D gene. Germline assignment: CDR1 MRHNA and CDR2 SNTAGT. With 2 bases removed from V and 0 bases from J, the gap between germline ends came to 3 bases. This CDR3 spans 13 amino acids. CDR3 DNA sequence: TGTGCCAGCAGTGACCAAAGCACAGATACGCAGTATTTT. Its translation: CASSDQSTDTQYF.

In its sample, this clone was seen once. This chain joins TRBV5-6 and TRBJ2-7; possibly TRBD2 for D (6 bases). This CDR3 has 16 residues. Trimming pared 4 bases from V and 0 bases from J, leaving 17 bases between. Germline values: CDR1 SGHDT, CDR2 YYEEEE. CDR3 bases: TGTGCCAGCAGCCCTCTTCGGAGGGCGCTCTCCTACGAGCAGTACTTC. This codes for CASSPLRRALSYEQYF. Complete variable domain (other parts from reference TRBV5-6 and TRBJ2-7): DAGVTQSPTHLIKTRGQQVTLRCSPKSGHDTVSWYQQALGQGPQFIFQYYEEEERQRGNFPDRFSGHQFPNYSSELNVNALLLGDSALYLCASSPLRRALSYEQYFGPGTRLTVT.

The gene calls are TRBV5-1 and TRBJ2-7; possibly TRBD1 or TRBD2 for D (6 bases each). V was cut by 4 bases and J by 2 bases, with 16 bases left in between. This CDR3 has 15 amino acids. The germline CDR1 and CDR2 sequences are SGHRS and YFSETQ. CDR3 sequence: CASSPEGTWTYEQYF. For the CDR3, the DNA is TGCGCCAGCAGCCCGGAGGGGACATGGACCTACGAGCAGTACTTC.

This chain links TRBV5-1 with TRBJ1-2, with 9 bases that match TRBD1. The CDR3 is 13 residues long. Germline V lookup: CDR1 SGHRS, CDR2 YFSETQ. The V segment lost 3 bases and the J segment 6 bases; nucleotides outside the gene matches: 3. CDR3 residues: CASSWDREDGYTF. As DNA, the CDR3 is TGCGCCAGCAGCTGGGACAGGGAGGATGGCTACACCTTC.

The chain carries TRBV6-6 and TRBJ2-6; D gene unclear. This CDR3 has 16 residues. Germline CDR1 reads MNHNY; CDR2 reads SVGAGI (reference sequence). Deletions cut 6 bases from V and 0 bases from J, with 12 bases between. As DNA, the CDR3 is TGTGCCAGCAGCCGAACGCAGGTCTCTGGGGCCAACGTCCTGACTTTC. Amino acids: CASSRTQVSGANVLTF.

This clone was recorded once. The V call is TRBV2, the J call TRBJ2-3; D may be TRBD2 (6 bases). The CDR3 covers 14 residues. The germline V and J ends were trimmed by 4 bases and 1 base, with 9 bases remaining between them. Per germline, CDR1 SNHLY and CDR2 FYNNEI. The CDR3 sequence is CASSGRDRTDTQYF. The CDR3 region has the DNA TGTGCCAGCAGTGGGCGGGACCGCACAGATACGCAGTATTTT.

The genes are TRBV7-9 and TRBJ1-5; 8 bases line up with TRBD1. The V gene end was trimmed by 5 bases and the J gene end by 7 bases; junction bases not matched to a gene: 10. This CDR3 comprises 15 residues. The germline V gene encodes CDR1 SEHNR and CDR2 FQNEAQ (reference sequence). CDR3 loop: CASSRGQGPNQPQHF. DNA of the CDR3: TGTGCCAGCAGCCGCGGACAGGGACCCAACCAGCCCCAGCATTTT.

V gene TRBV9 combines with J gene TRBJ2-5, with TRBD2 matching over 14 bases. The germline gives CDR1 SGDLS, CDR2 YYNGEE. The CDR3 covers 16 residues. V lost 3 bases, J lost 4 bases, and 5 bases stayed unmatched. CDR3 protein: CASSAGTSGSVETQYF. In nucleotides, the CDR3 is TGTGCCAGCAGCGCGGGGACTAGCGGGAGTGTAGAGACCCAGTACTTC.

The chain uses TRBV28 and TRBJ1-1; weak D call: TRBD1 (5 bases). The germline V gene has CDR1 MDHEN and CDR2 SYDVKM. The CDR3 runs to 15 residues. V dropped 1 base and J dropped 7 bases, with 16 bases sitting between them. In DNA, the CDR3 is TGTGCCAGCAGTTTATTAGTGTCGTCAGGGATTGAAGCTTTCTTT. It translates to CASSLLVSSGIEAFF.

The gene calls are TRBV7-9 and TRBJ2-4; 7 bases are a match to TRBD2. The CDR3 contains 16 residues. Germline V gives CDR1 SEHNR, CDR2 FQNEAQ (reference sequence). Trimming cost V 5 bases and J 0 bases; bases outside gene matches: 7. The CDR3 DNA reads as TGTGCCAGCAGCCCCGGGGGGATACTAGCCAAAAACATTCAGTACTTC. It yields the protein CASSPGGILAKNIQYF.

The rearrangement joins TRBV25-1 to TRBJ2-7, with D perhaps TRBD1 (6 bases). V dropped 4 bases and J dropped 7 bases, with 20 bases sitting between them. This CDR3 spans 15 amino acids. Looked up from germline, CDR1 is MGHDK and CDR2 is SYGVNS. The CDR3 nucleotides are TGTGCCAGCAGTGGGACAGTCCTACCCCGGGCGGAGCAGTACTTC. Amino acid sequence: CASSGTVLPRAEQYF.

The rearrangement joins TRBV18 to TRBJ2-5; 9 bases fit TRBD1. This CDR3 is 13 amino acids long. The trim removed 5 bases at V and 2 bases at J, leaving 0 bases unmatched. Germline V lookup: CDR1 KGHSH, CDR2 LQKENI. As DNA, the CDR3 is TGTGCCAGCTCAGGACAGGGGCAAGAGACCCAGTACTTC. The encoded protein is CASSGQGQETQYF.

The chain carries TRBV10-2 and TRBJ1-2; D not certain. The CDR3 loop spans 15 amino acids. Germline V lookup: CDR1 WSHSY, CDR2 SAAADI. Trimming pared 3 bases from V and 0 bases from J, leaving 11 bases between. CDR3 coding DNA: TGCGCCAGCAGTGACGAAGGCAGCCCTAACTATGGCTACACCTTC. It encodes CASSDEGSPNYGYTF.

This sequence joins TRBV5-1 and TRBJ2-1; D uncertain. There are 14 residues in the CDR3. The V and J ends lost 0 bases and 4 bases respectively, with 8 bases between them. Germline lookup yields CDR1 SGHRS and CDR2 YFSETQ. CDR3 sequence: CASSLGDSYNEQFF. CDR3 coding DNA: TGCGCCAGCAGCTTGGGAGACTCTTACAATGAGCAGTTCTTC. The full variable domain, in which reference TRBV5-1 and TRBJ2-1 provide the parts outside the CDR3, is KAGVTQTPRYLIKTRGQQVTLSCSPISGHRSVSWYQQTPGQGLQFLFEYFSETQRNKGNFPGRFSGRQFSNSRSEMNVSTLELGDSALYLCASSLGDSYNEQFFGPGTRLTVL.

V gene TRBV28 combines with J gene TRBJ1-2; 7 nucleotides match TRBD1. The V gene end was trimmed by 7 bases and the J gene end by 1 base; junction bases not matched to a gene: 9. This CDR3 is 15 amino acids long. The V gene's germline CDR1 is MDHEN and CDR2 SYDVKM. The CDR3 nucleotides read TGTGCCAGCATAAACAGGGGACACATTAACTATGGCTACACCTTC. It yields the protein CASINRGHINYGYTF.

This chain joins TRBV7-9 and TRBJ2-1; the match to TRBD2 covers 7 bases. J lost 8 bases, V lost 6 bases, and 25 bases had no gene match. The CDR3 loop spans 19 amino acids. Germline V gene sequence: CDR1 SEHNR, CDR2 FQNEAQ (reference sequence). In DNA form, the CDR3 reads TGTGCCAGCAGGTCTCAGGGAGGGCTGTGGGGGAGGGCCGTCCATGAGCAGTTCTTC. The encoded protein is CASRSQGGLWGRAVHEQFF.

This chain connects TRBV5-1 to TRBJ2-1; 10 bases fit TRBD2. Germline CDR1 and CDR2: SGHRS and YFSETQ. Unmatched junction bases numbered 5, after V lost 0 bases and J lost 5 bases. CDR3 length: 16 amino acids. CDR3 loop: CASSLAGLAGDNEQFF. CDR3 nucleotides: TGCGCCAGCAGCTTGGCTGGTCTAGCGGGAGACAATGAGCAGTTCTTC.

The chain links TRBV5-1 to TRBJ2-3, with 9 positions matching TRBD1. Germline lookup yields CDR1 SGHRS and CDR2 YFSETQ. Trimming removed 2 bases from V and 2 bases from J; junction bases left unmatched: 3. The length of the CDR3 is 15 residues. This chain's CDR3 is CASSLGTGITDTQYF. DNA for the CDR3: TGCGCCAGCAGCTTAGGGACAGGGATCACAGATACGCAGTATTTT.

This CDR3 reads CASSRDRGGNTIYF. DNA of the CDR3: TGTGCCAGCAGCAGGGACAGGGGAGGAAACACCATATATTTT. This sequence joins TRBV7-2 and TRBJ1-3; 10 nucleotides line up with TRBD1. CDR3 length: 14 amino acids. The V gene's germline CDR1 is SGHTA and CDR2 FQGNSA. Germline trimming cut 5 bases from V and 4 bases from J; bases unmatched to any gene: 2.

V gene TRBV6-1 combines with J gene TRBJ2-3; D could derive from TRBD1 or TRBD2 (5 bases each). The CDR3 spans 14 residues. Germline assignment: CDR1 MNHNS and CDR2 SASEGT. The V gene lost 8 bases and the J gene lost 6 bases, with 18 bases spanning the gap. The CDR3 bases are TGTGCCAGCCGCAGGACGGGTGAGGGGGATACGCAGTATTTT. Protein product: CASRRTGEGDTQYF.

The chain joins TRBV9 to TRBJ1-3, with a possible D match to TRBD1 (5 bases). This CDR3 is built from 16 residues. V gave up 0 bases and J gave up 0 bases, with 10 bases separating them. Germline CDR1 and CDR2: SGDLS and YYNGEE. This CDR3 is CASSVAVGRSGNTIYF. Written as DNA, the CDR3 is TGTGCCAGCAGCGTAGCTGTGGGACGCTCTGGAAACACCATATATTTT.

The J gene is TRBJ2-6, the V gene TRBV18; D assignment may be TRBD1 or TRBD2 (5 bases each). The germline CDR1 and CDR2 sequences are KGHSH and LQKENI. Trimming removed 6 bases from V and 2 bases from J, with 14 bases in between. The CDR3 covers 16 residues. CDR3 in DNA: TGTGCCAGCTCCCCGCTGGTGGGGGCTGGGGCCAACGTCCTGACTTTC. It yields the protein CASSPLVGAGANVLTF.

This clone was detected a few times. The rearrangement links TRBV7-2 to TRBJ2-7; 10 bases fit TRBD2. The CDR3 has 15 residues. The junction had 9 bases not matched to a gene; V was cut back by 4 bases and J by 6 bases. CDR1 is SGHTA and CDR2 is FQGNSA in the germline V gene. CDR3 protein: CASSSRLTSGFEQYF. CDR3 nucleotides: TGTGCCAGCAGCTCCCGGCTGACTAGCGGGTTCGAGCAGTACTTC.

The V and J genes are TRBV2 and TRBJ2-7; no definite D call. This CDR3 has 15 residues. Deletions cut 1 base from V and 2 bases from J, with 12 bases between. Germline V gene lookup returns CDR1 SNHLY and CDR2 FYNNEI. CDR3 in amino acids: CASSEGAGPAYEQYF. The CDR3 DNA sequence: TGTGCCAGCAGTGAAGGGGCAGGACCAGCCTACGAGCAGTACTTC.

This rearrangement joins TRBV18 to TRBJ1-1; TRBD1 might be the D (6 bases). The CDR3 covers 13 residues. Germline CDR1 is KGHSH and CDR2 is LQKENI. V lost 3 bases to trimming and J lost 1 base, with 6 bases between them. The DNA for the CDR3 is TGTGCCAGCTCACCGGGACAGAACACTGAAGCTTTCTTT. It yields the protein CASSPGQNTEAFF.

This rearrangement joins TRBV5-6 to TRBJ2-7; D gene uncertain. CDR3 length: 15 amino acids. The ends were cut back, 0 bases at V and 2 bases at J, with 12 bases in the middle. From germline, CDR1 is SGHDT and CDR2 YYEEEE. DNA of the CDR3: TGTGCCAGCAGCTTGGCCGCGTTCTCGACCTACGAGCAGTACTTC. It encodes CASSLAAFSTYEQYF.

The chain combines TRBV7-2 with TRBJ1-1, with 9 positions matching TRBD1. The germline V gene encodes CDR1 SGHTA and CDR2 FQGNSA. The junction had 3 bases not matched to a gene; V was cut back by 2 bases and J by 5 bases. The length of the CDR3 is 14 residues. The CDR3 DNA is TGTGCCAGCAGCTTAAGGACAGGGGAAACTGAAGCTTTCTTT. This translates into CASSLRTGETEAFF.

The rearrangement joins TRBV29-1 to TRBJ2-7; D unresolved. V was trimmed by 5 bases and J by 1 base, leaving 9 bases between them. The CDR3 has 12 residues. Germline CDR1 SQVTM, CDR2 ANQGSEA. The CDR3 protein is CSVQQLSYEQYF. CDR3 bases: TGCAGCGTTCAGCAACTGTCCTACGAGCAGTACTTC.

The rearrangement joins TRBV10-3 to TRBJ2-3; tentative D call: TRBD1 (6 bases). The V gene lost 5 bases and the J gene lost 2 bases, with 11 bases spanning the gap. Germline V lookup: CDR1 ENHRY, CDR2 SYGVKD. This CDR3 spans 14 amino acids. The CDR3 DNA sequence: TGTGCCATCAGTCGACGACAGGACACAGATACGCAGTATTTT. Translation gives CAISRRQDTDTQYF.

This clone was seen only once. The chain has TRBV5-1 and TRBJ2-5, with 7 bases matching TRBD2. This CDR3 comprises 16 residues. The germline V gene encodes CDR1 SGHRS and CDR2 YFSETQ. J lost 1 base, V lost 0 bases, and 6 bases had no gene match. In DNA form, the CDR3 reads TGCGCCAGCAGCTTGGCCAGGGTAGCGGGCCAAGAGACCCAGTACTTC. Its protein is CASSLARVAGQETQYF.